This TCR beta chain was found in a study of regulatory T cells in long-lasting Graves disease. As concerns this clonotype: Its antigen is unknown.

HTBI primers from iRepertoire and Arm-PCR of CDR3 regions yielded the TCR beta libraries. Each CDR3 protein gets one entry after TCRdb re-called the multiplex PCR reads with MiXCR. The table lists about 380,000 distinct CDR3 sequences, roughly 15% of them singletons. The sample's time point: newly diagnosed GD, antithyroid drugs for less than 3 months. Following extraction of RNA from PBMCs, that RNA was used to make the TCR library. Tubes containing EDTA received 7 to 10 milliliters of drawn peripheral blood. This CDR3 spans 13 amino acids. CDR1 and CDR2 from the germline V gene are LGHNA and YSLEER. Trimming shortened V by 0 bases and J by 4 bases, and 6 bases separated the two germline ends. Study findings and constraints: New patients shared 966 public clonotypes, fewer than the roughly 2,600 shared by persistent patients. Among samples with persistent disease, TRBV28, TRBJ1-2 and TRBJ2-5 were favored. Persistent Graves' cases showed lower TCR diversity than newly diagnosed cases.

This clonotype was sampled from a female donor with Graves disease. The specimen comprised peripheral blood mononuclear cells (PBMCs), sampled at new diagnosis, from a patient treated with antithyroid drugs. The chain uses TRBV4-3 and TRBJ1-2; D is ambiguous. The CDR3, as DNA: TGCGCCAGCAGCCAAGAGGGCTTCTATGGCTACACCTTC. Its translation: CASSQEGFYGYTF.